This is a list of T cell receptor beta chains from one sample in a study of blood T cell repertoires in COVID-19. Sequencing was performed with immunoSEQ multiplex PCR; in TCRdb, only in-frame clones are kept and a portion is missing. This sample carries some 200,000 clones, approximately 90% of them seen once, and the ten largest clones take approximately 13%. The sample taken for sequencing was peripheral blood. The receptors were gathered from a woman aged 70-85 years with COVID-19, enrolled during active disease. The CDR3 runs from the conserved cysteine through the conserved F or W. Fields, in order: clone size, J gene, D gene, V gene, CDR3 protein, CDR3 DNA. The D gene is left open where the match is weak. Clone sizes are given selectively: once, few, many, or a class where the clone is expanded.

few | TRBJ2-3 | TRBD2 | TRBV6-2/TRBV6-3 | CASSHYRASGLLDTQYF | TGTGCCAGCAGCCACTACCGGGCTAGCGGTCTTTTAGATACGCAGTATTTT
once | TRBJ2-5 | . | TRBV2 | CASSEVRQGKTQYF | TGTGCCAGCAGTGAAGTGCGGCAGGGGAAGACCCAGTACTTC
. | TRBJ1-6 | TRBD1 | TRBV4-1 | CASSQAGQTNSPLHF | TGCGCCAGCAGCCAAGCGGGACAGACTAATTCACCCCTCCACTTT
. | TRBJ2-5 | . | TRBV15 | CATSRDRGAQETQYF | TGTGCCACCAGCAGAGATCGGGGGGCCCAAGAGACCCAGTACTTC
once | TRBJ2-7 | . | TRBV7-3 | CASSPLLRRVGEQYF | TGTGCCAGCAGCCCCCTCCTTAGGAGGGTCGGCGAGCAGTACTTC
. | TRBJ2-3 | . | TRBV28 | CASSLLEARGNTDTQYF | TGTGCCAGCAGTTTGCTCGAAGCGAGGGGGAACACAGATACGCAGTATTTT
. | TRBJ1-6 | TRBD1 | TRBV2 | CASSANRGRLHF | TGTGCCAGCAGTGCAAACAGGGGCCGCCTCCACTTT
. | TRBJ1-2 | . | TRBV9 | CASSVEAGYGYTF | TGTGCCAGCAGCGTAGAGGCAGGCTATGGCTACACCTTC
. | TRBJ2-5 | TRBD2 | TRBV7-2 | CASSSRLAGGPAQETQYF | TGTGCCAGCAGCTCTAGACTAGCGGGAGGGCCAGCCCAAGAGACCCAGTACTTC
few | TRBJ1-1 | . | TRBV19 | CASSKTGYGTEAFF | TGTGCCAGTAGTAAGACAGGTTACGGGACTGAAGCTTTCTTT
. | TRBJ1-6 | TRBD1 | TRBV13 | CASSLDQGVDSPLHF | TGTGCCAGCAGTCTTGACCAGGGGGTGGATTCACCCCTCCACTTT
. | TRBJ2-1 | TRBD1 | TRBV25-1 | CASSEYGTGAGNEQFF | TGTGCCAGCAGTGAATATGGGACAGGGGCGGGCAATGAGCAGTTCTTC
. | TRBJ2-1 | TRBD2 | TRBV29-1 | CSAETSGSSWGEQFF | TGCAGCGCCGAGACTAGCGGGAGCTCCTGGGGTGAGCAGTTCTTC
. | TRBJ2-1 | TRBD2 | TRBV6-5 | CASRNGSGRRNEQFF | TGTGCCAGTCGGAACGGTAGCGGGAGGAGGAATGAGCAGTTCTTC
once | TRBJ2-7 | . | TRBV3-1/TRBV3-2 | CASSQGRHGYEQYF | TGTGCCAGCAGCCAAGGCCGACACGGTTACGAGCAGTACTTC
. | TRBJ2-7 | . | TRBV12-3/TRBV12-4 | CASSLSGEQYF | TGTGCCAGCAGCCTGTCGGGGGAGCAGTACTTC